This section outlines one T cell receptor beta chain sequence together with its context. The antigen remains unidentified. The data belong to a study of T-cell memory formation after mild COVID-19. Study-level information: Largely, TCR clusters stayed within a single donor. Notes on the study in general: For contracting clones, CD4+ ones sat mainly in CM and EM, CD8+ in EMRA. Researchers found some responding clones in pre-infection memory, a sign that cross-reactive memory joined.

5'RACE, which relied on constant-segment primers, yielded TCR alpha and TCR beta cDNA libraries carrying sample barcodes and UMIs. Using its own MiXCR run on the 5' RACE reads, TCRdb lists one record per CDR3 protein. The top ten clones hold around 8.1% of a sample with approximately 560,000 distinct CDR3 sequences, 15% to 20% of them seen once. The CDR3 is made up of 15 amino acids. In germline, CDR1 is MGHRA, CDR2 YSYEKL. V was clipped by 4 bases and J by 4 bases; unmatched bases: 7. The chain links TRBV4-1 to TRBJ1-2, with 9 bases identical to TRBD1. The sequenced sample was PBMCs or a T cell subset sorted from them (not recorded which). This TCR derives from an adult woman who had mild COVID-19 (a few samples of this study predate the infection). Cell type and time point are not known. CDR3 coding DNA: TGCGCCAGCAGCCCTGCCGGGACAGGGATCTATGGCTACACCTTC. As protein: CASSPAGTGIYGYTF.